This T cell receptor beta chain was retrieved from a study of T-cell reconstitution after alpha-beta-depleted transplantation in children. This clonotype was counted many times. During its preparation, the TCRbeta library received unique molecular identifiers. TCRdb ran MiXCR on the PCR reads and lists one entry per CDR3 protein. The repertoire holds 330,000 or so distinct CDR3 sequences, with about a tenth as singletons. J gave up 3 bases and V 5 bases, and 7 bases lay outside the gene matches. The CDR3 sequence is 14 residues long. The genes are TRBV12-3 or TRBV12-4 and TRBJ2-7; 7 positions agree with TRBD1. The sample was PBMCs, taken before TCRalphabeta/CD19-depleted stem cell transplant. This receptor was identified in a boy younger than two with acute myeloid leukemia, due to receive a stem cell transplant. The CDR3 region has the DNA TGTGCCAGCAGTACGACGAACAGGGGCTACGAGCAGTACTTC. Encoded protein: CASSTTNRGYEQYF.